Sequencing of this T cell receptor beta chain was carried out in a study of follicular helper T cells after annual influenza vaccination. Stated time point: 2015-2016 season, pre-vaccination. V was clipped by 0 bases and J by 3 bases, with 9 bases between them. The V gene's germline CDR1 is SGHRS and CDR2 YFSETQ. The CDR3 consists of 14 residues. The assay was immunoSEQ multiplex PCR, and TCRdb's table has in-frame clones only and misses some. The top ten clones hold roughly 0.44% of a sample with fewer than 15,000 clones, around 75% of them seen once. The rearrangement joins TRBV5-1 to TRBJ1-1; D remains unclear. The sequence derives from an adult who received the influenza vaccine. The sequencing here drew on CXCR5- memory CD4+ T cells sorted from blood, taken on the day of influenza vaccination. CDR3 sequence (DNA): TGCGCCAGCAGCTTGGGGGGATCATACACTGAAGCTTTCTTT. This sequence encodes CASSLGGSYTEAFF.